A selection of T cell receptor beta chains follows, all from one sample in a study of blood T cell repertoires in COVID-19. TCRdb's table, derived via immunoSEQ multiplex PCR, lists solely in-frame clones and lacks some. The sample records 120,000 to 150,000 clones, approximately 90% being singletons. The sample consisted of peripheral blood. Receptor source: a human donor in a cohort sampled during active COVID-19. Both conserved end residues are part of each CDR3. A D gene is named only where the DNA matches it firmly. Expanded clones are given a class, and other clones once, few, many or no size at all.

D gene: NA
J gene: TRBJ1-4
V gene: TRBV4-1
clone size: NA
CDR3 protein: CASSQPLQGRSEKLFF
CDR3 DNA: TGCGCCAGCAGCCAACCCCTCCAGGGTAGGAGTGAAAAACTGTTTTTT

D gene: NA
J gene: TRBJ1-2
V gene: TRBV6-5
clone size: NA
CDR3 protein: CASSPGGWGGGYTF
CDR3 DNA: TGTGCCAGCAGCCCCGGCGGGTGGGGTGGTGGCTACACCTTC

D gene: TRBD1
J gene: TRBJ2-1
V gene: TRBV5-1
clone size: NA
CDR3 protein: CASTAGTVSNEQFF
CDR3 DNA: TGCGCCAGTACAGCCGGGACAGTTAGCAATGAGCAGTTCTTC

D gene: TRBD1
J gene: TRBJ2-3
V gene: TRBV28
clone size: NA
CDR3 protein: CASSLGQPDTQYF
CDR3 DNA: TGTGCCAGCAGCCTGGGACAGCCAGATACGCAGTATTTT

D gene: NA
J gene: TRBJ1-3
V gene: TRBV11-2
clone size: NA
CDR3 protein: CASSLTGVSGNTIYF
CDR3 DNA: TGTGCCAGCAGCCTAACGGGAGTCTCTGGAAACACCATATATTTT

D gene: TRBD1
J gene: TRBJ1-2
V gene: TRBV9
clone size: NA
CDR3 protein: CASRDDREHGYTF
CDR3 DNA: TGTGCCAGCAGAGACGACAGGGAACATGGCTACACCTTC

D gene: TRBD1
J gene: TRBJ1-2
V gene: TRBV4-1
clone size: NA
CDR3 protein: CASRPGGQGNYGYTF
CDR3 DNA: TGCGCCAGCAGACCCGGGGGACAGGGGAACTATGGCTACACCTTC

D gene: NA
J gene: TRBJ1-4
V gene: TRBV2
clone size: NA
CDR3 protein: CASSEGREEEKLFF
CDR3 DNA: TGTGCCAGCAGTGAGGGCAGGGAGGAAGAAAAACTGTTTTTT

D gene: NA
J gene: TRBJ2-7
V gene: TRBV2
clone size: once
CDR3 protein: CASSLTEANYEQYF
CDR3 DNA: TGTGCCAGCAGTTTGACAGAGGCCAACTACGAGCAGTACTTC

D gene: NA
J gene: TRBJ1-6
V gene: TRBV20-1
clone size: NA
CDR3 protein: CSASRRGNSYNSPLHF
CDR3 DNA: TGCAGTGCTAGTAGGCGGGGGAACTCCTATAATTCACCCCTCCACTTT

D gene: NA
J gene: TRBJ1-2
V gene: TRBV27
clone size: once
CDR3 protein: CASSLYPGDYGYTF
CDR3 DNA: TGTGCCAGCAGTTTATATCCAGGGGACTATGGCTACACCTTC

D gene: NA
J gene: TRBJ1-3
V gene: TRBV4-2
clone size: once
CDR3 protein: CASSQGGGGGNTIYF
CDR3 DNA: TGTGCCAGCAGCCAAGGGGGGGGAGGAGGAAACACCATATATTTT

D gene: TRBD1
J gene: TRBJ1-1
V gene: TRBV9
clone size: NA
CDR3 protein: CASSEDRGTPYTEAFF
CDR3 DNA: TGTGCCAGCAGCGAGGACAGGGGGACCCCCTACACTGAAGCTTTCTTT

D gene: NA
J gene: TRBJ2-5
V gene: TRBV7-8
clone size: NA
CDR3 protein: CASSHRARVGETQYF
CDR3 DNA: TGTGCCAGCAGCCACAGGGCGAGGGTGGGAGAGACCCAGTACTTC

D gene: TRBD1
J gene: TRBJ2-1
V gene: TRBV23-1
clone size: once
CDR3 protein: CASSQVLGRDSRFF
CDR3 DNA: TGCGCCAGCAGTCAAGTCTTAGGTCGGGACAGCCGATTCTTC

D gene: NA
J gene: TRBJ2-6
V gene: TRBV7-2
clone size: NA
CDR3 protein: CASSLFPPGAGANVLTF
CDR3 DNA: TGTGCCAGCAGCTTATTCCCCCCAGGGGCTGGGGCCAACGTCCTGACTTTC

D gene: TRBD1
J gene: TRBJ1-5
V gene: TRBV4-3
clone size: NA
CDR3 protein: CASSPQGGQPQHF
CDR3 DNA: TGCGCCAGCAGCCCACAGGGGGGACAGCCCCAGCATTTT

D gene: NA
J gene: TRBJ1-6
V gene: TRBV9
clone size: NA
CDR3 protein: CASSVTGFAYNSPLHF
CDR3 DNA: TGTGCCAGCAGCGTAACAGGGTTCGCCTATAATTCACCCCTCCACTTT

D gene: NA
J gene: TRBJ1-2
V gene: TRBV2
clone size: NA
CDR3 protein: CASSEIRQGFWGYTF
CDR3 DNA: TGTGCCAGCAGTGAAATTCGGCAGGGTTTCTGGGGCTACACCTTC

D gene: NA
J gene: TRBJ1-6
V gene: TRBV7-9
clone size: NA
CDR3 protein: CASSWSGSYNSPLHF
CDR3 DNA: TGTGCCAGCAGCTGGAGCGGGAGTTATAATTCACCCCTCCACTTT

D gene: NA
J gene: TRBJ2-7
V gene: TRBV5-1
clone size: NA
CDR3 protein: CASSQGLGGPRYEQYF
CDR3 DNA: TGCGCCAGCAGCCAGGGATTAGGGGGACCTCGCTACGAGCAGTACTTC

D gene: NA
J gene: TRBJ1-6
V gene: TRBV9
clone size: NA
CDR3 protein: CASSVTGFRNSPLHF
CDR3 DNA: TGTGCCAGCAGCGTTACCGGGTTTCGTAATTCACCCCTCCACTTT

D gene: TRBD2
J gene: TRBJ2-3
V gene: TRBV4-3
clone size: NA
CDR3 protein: CASSQDSTSGGNTDTQYF
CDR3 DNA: TGCGCCAGCAGCCAAGATAGTACTAGCGGGGGTAACACAGATACGCAGTATTTT

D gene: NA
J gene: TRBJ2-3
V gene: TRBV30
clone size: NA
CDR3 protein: CAWTGGDTQYF
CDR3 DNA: TGTGCCTGGACAGGAGGAGATACGCAGTATTTT

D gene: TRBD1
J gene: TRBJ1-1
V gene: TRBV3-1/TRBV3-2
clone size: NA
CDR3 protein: CASSHRGQDTEAFF
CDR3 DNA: TGTGCCAGCAGCCACAGGGGGCAGGACACTGAAGCTTTCTTT

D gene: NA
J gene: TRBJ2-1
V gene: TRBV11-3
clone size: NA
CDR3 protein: CARRLAREQFF
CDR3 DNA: TGTGCACGCCGCCTAGCGCGTGAGCAGTTCTTC

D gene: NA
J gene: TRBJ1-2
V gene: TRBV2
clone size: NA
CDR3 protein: CASSGTTAYGYTF
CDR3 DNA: TGTGCCAGCAGTGGGACAACGGCTTATGGCTACACCTTC